Listed here are 29 T cell receptor beta chains from one sample, sequenced in a study of identical twins. Using its own MiXCR run on the 5' RACE reads, TCRdb lists one record per CDR3 protein. This table has hundreds of thousands of distinct CDR3 sequences, 6.1% appearing once. The sample consisted of naive T cells sorted from blood. These receptors were taken from a man aged 18 to 35 in good health.

This clonotype occurred many times. This chain connects TRBV28 to TRBJ2-3; D is ambiguous. The CDR3 consists of 16 residues. The ends were cut back, 3 bases at V and 0 bases at J, with 13 bases in the middle. CDR1 is MDHEN and CDR2 is SYDVKM in the germline V gene. CDR3 coding DNA: TGTGCCAGCAGTTTTTCAACAACCTCTAGCACAGATACGCAGTATTTT. Translation gives CASSFSTTSSTDTQYF.

In its sample, this clonotype was seen a few times. The chain employs TRBV5-1 and TRBJ2-3; 10 bases align to TRBD1. The germline CDR1 and CDR2 sequences are SGHRS and YFSETQ. This CDR3 spans 16 amino acids. V was pared by 4 bases and J by 7 bases, with 12 bases of the junction left unmatched. Written as DNA, the CDR3 is TGCGCCAGCAGCGTTGGGACAGGGGCCGCACACCATACGCAGTATTTT. Translating gives CASSVGTGAAHHTQYF. The full variable domain, completed using reference TRBV5-1 and TRBJ2-3, is KAGVTQTPRYLIKTRGQQVTLSCSPISGHRSVSWYQQTPGQGLQFLFEYFSETQRNKGNFPGRFSGRQFSNSRSEMNVSTLELGDSALYLCASSVGTGAAHHTQYFGPGTRLTVL.

This clonotype has a handful of counts. This chain links TRBV5-1 with TRBJ2-3; perhaps TRBD2 as D (6 bases). Trimming shortened V by 4 bases and J by 6 bases, and 18 bases separated the two germline ends. Germline V gene data show CDR1 as SGHRS and CDR2 as YFSETQ. CDR3 length equals 15 residues. The CDR3 coding sequence is TGCGCCAGCAGCCCGGCGGGACCCAACGGCGATACGCAGTATTTT. Its protein product is CASSPAGPNGDTQYF.

A few counts support this clonotype. The chain links TRBV28 to TRBJ1-5; D might be TRBD1 (5 bases). The CDR3 totals 14 residues. The germline V and J ends were trimmed by 7 bases and 6 bases, with 16 bases remaining between them. In germline, CDR1 is MDHEN, CDR2 SYDVKM. In DNA form, the CDR3 reads TGTGCCAGCAACGTTCCGGGGCAGGGTCAGCCCCAGCATTTT. The encoded protein is CASNVPGQGQPQHF.

This clonotype was found a few times. The V and J genes are TRBV7-9 and TRBJ2-3; 7 bases map to TRBD1. From germline, CDR1 is SEHNR and CDR2 FQNEAQ (reference sequence). Trimming at V came to 4 bases and at J to 0 bases, leaving 7 bases not matched to a gene. The CDR3 totals 16 residues. CDR3 residues: CASSSRGPISTDTQYF. The CDR3 DNA reads as TGTGCCAGCAGCTCGAGGGGGCCTATTAGCACAGATACGCAGTATTTT.

This rearrangement joins TRBV28 to TRBJ1-3; D is undetermined. Trimming took 9 bases from V and 3 from J, leaving 15 bases between them. Looked up from germline, CDR1 is MDHEN and CDR2 is SYDVKM. The CDR3 has 14 amino acids. The CDR3 region is CASNPADFGNTIYF. CDR3 coding DNA: TGTGCCAGTAACCCGGCGGACTTTGGAAACACCATATATTTT.

This clonotype was seen ten or more times. The rearrangement uses TRBV27 and TRBJ2-2; maybe TRBD2 (5 bases). Germline CDR1 MNHEY, CDR2 SMNVEV (reference sequence). The CDR3 runs to 13 residues. Trimming pared 3 bases from V and 8 bases from J, leaving 10 bases between. CDR3 nucleotide sequence: TGTGCCAGCAGTTTCCGGGAACGAGGGGAGCTGTTTTTT. Its translation: CASSFRERGELFF.

The V gene is TRBV28, the J gene TRBJ2-3; D unclear. Germline loops: CDR1 MDHEN, CDR2 SYDVKM. The CDR3 extends over 12 amino acids. Trimming removed 10 bases at V and 2 bases at J, with 10 bases between. The CDR3 DNA follows: TGTGCCATAGGGTCACCCACAGATACGCAGTATTTT. Protein: CAIGSPTDTQYF. Full variable domain (remainder filled in from reference TRBV28 and TRBJ2-3): DVKVTQSSRYLVKRTGEKVFLECVQDMDHENMFWYRQDPGLGLRLIYFSYDVKMKEKGDIPEGYSVSREKKERFSLILESASTNQTSMYLCAIGSPTDTQYFGPGTRLTVL.

This clonotype was picked up many times. The chain recombines TRBV20-1 with TRBJ2-2, with D unclear. Germline CDR1 reads DFQATT; CDR2 reads SNEGSKA (reference sequence). The CDR3 sequence is 13 residues long. V was pared by 0 bases and J by 2 bases, with 4 bases between. The CDR3 DNA reads TGCAGTGCTAGAGATGTTAACACCGGGGAGCTGTTTTTT. It translates to CSARDVNTGELFF.

The chain has TRBV21-1 and TRBJ2-3; TRBD1 is the table's D call and was not checked against the DNA. TRBV21-1 is described as a pseudogene. The CDR3 loop spans 17 amino acids. The CDR3 nucleotides read TGTGCCAGCAGCAAATCTCCCCCGGGACAGGGAGCAGATACGCAGTATTTT. Protein: CASSKSPPGQGADTQYF.

This clonotype was recorded at least ten times. The chain combines TRBV29-1 with TRBJ1-6, with D unresolved. The CDR3 has 12 amino acids. V was cut by 4 bases and J by 7 bases, with 8 bases left in between. Germline CDR1 reads SQVTM; CDR2 reads ANQGSEA. The CDR3 nucleotides are TGCAGCGTTGGCCAACCCAATTCACCCCTCCACTTT. Translated: CSVGQPNSPLHF.

The chain uses TRBV7-6 and TRBJ2-3, with 7 positions matching TRBD1. After removal of 7 bases from V and 3 bases from J, the junction contained 4 bases not matched to a gene. The CDR3 runs to 13 residues. Germline V gene sequence: CDR1 SGHVS, CDR2 FNYEAQ. CDR3 loop: CASKPTGTDTQYF. The CDR3 DNA sequence: TGTGCCAGCAAGCCGACAGGGACAGATACGCAGTATTTT. Full variable domain (missing parts from reference TRBV7-6 and TRBJ2-3): GAGVSQSPRYKVTKRGQDVALRCDPISGHVSLYWYRQALGQGPEFLTYFNYEAQQDKSGLPNDRFSAERPEGSISTLTIQRTEQRDSAMYRCASKPTGTDTQYFGPGTRLTVL.

This clonotype came up a few times. The chain has TRBV10-1 and TRBJ2-3; the match to TRBD1 covers 8 bases. Germline loops: CDR1 WNHNN, CDR2 SYGVQD (reference sequence). This CDR3 has 15 residues. Trimming took 5 bases from V and 2 from J; bases not matched to a gene: 6. CDR3 DNA sequence: TGCGCCAGCAGTATGGGACAGGTGGTCACAGATACGCAGTATTTT. Translation: CASSMGQVVTDTQYF.

CDR3 loop: CASSQEGQTTGELFF. CDR3 sequence (DNA): TGCGCCAGCAGCCAAGAAGGCCAGACCACCGGGGAGCTGTTTTTT. The chain combines TRBV4-1 with TRBJ2-2; unclear D gene. This CDR3 spans 15 amino acids. V lost 0 bases to trimming and J lost 4 bases, with 9 bases between them. Germline V gene lookup returns CDR1 MGHRA and CDR2 YSYEKL.

In this sample, this clonotype turned up a few times. The V and J genes are TRBV4-1 and TRBJ2-7; unclear D gene. From germline, CDR1 is MGHRA and CDR2 YSYEKL. Trimming shortened V by 2 bases and J by 1 base, and 9 bases separated the two germline ends. The CDR3 has 14 residues. The CDR3 DNA reads as TGCGCCAGCAGCCAACCCGGACGGTCCTACGAGCAGTACGTC. It codes for CASSQPGRSYEQYV.

This clonotype was recorded a few times. This chain links TRBV6-1 with TRBJ2-3; D not certain. CDR1 MNHNS and CDR2 SASEGT come from the germline V gene. The CDR3 sequence is 14 residues long. The V end was cut by 6 bases, the J end by 6 bases, with 16 bases between. Here the CDR3 DNA reads TGTGCCAGCAGCTCTGGGCGGCCCGAGGATACGCAGTATTTT. Amino acid sequence: CASSSGRPEDTQYF.

This clonotype occurred a few times. The chain is built from TRBV15 and TRBJ2-1; 8 positions agree with TRBD2. The V and J ends lost 8 bases and 3 bases, in that order; junction bases with no gene match: 6. This CDR3 contains 14 residues. Germline-derived CDR1 and CDR2 are LNHNV and YYDKDF (reference sequence). The CDR3 sequence is CATGSAGDYNEQFF. For the CDR3, the DNA is TGTGCCACCGGTTCAGCGGGGGACTACAATGAGCAGTTCTTC.

This chain connects TRBV18 to TRBJ1-3; no clear D. The length of the CDR3 is 14 residues. In germline, CDR1 is KGHSH, CDR2 LQKENI. V was clipped by 2 bases and J by 2 bases, with 7 bases between them. The CDR3 DNA reads as TGTGCCAGCTCACCAAGGCAAACTGGAAACACCATATATTTT. Its translation is CASSPRQTGNTIYF. The full variable domain, rest sourced from reference TRBV18 and TRBJ1-3, is NAGVMQNPRHLVRRRGQEARLRCSPMKGHSHVYWYRQLPEEGLKFMVYLQKENIIDESGMPKERFSAEFPKEGPSILRIQQVVRGDSAAYFCASSPRQTGNTIYFGEGSWLTVV.

This clonotype was counted ten times or more. V is TRBV7-2 and J is TRBJ2-1; D may be TRBD2 (6 bases). Trimming cost V 0 bases and J 0 bases, with 9 bases left between them. The CDR3 has 16 amino acids. Germline loops: CDR1 SGHTA, CDR2 FQGNSA. CDR3 sequence reads: CASSLAGGDSYNEQFF. For the CDR3, the DNA is TGTGCCAGCAGCTTAGCAGGCGGGGACTCCTACAATGAGCAGTTCTTC.

This clonotype was counted only a few times. The V call is TRBV12-3 or TRBV12-4, the J call TRBJ1-2, with 7 bases aligning to TRBD1. The CDR3 extends over 14 amino acids. The V and J ends lost 7 bases and 8 bases, in that order; junction bases with no gene match: 13. CDR3 sequence: CASTQQGITGGYTF. Here the CDR3 DNA reads TGTGCCAGCACCCAACAGGGGATAACGGGCGGCTACACCTTC.

Only a few counts were recorded for this clonotype. This chain joins TRBV29-1 and TRBJ2-5, with unresolved D. The germline gives CDR1 SQVTM, CDR2 ANQGSEA. Trimming shortened V by 4 bases and J by 5 bases, and 11 bases separated the two germline ends. This CDR3 is built from 12 residues. The CDR3 loop is CSVGENRETQYF. In DNA form, the CDR3 reads TGCAGCGTTGGGGAAAATCGGGAGACCCAGTACTTC.

The rearrangement links TRBV5-1 to TRBJ2-3; perhaps TRBD1 as D (5 bases). V was shortened by 3 bases and J by 2 bases, with 13 bases between the two germline ends. Germline lookup yields CDR1 SGHRS and CDR2 YFSETQ. The CDR3 is 15 amino acids. The CDR3 loop is CASSSLGDFTDTQYF. The CDR3, as DNA: TGCGCCAGCAGCTCCCTAGGGGATTTCACAGATACGCAGTATTTT.

This clonotype showed up many times. The chain carries TRBV6-2 or TRBV6-3 and TRBJ2-2; D may be TRBD1 or TRBD2 (5 bases each). Trimming left V 5 bases short and J 8 bases short, with 18 bases between. Germline-derived CDR1 and CDR2 are MNHEY and SVGEGT. This CDR3 region has 15 residues. The CDR3 DNA sequence: TGTGCCAGCAGTGCCTCCGGGACCCCTATGGGGGAGCTGTTTTTT. Residues: CASSASGTPMGELFF.

This clonotype has a count of ten or more. The chain is built from TRBV6-1 and TRBJ2-7; no reliable D call. Trimming stripped 8 bases from V and 7 bases from J, with 18 bases between. CDR1 MNHNS and CDR2 SASEGT come from the germline V gene. The CDR3 has 13 residues. In DNA form, the CDR3 reads TGTGCCAGCGGATCAGACGCCTTACGGGAGCAGTACTTC. Protein product: CASGSDALREQYF.

This clonotype was counted ten times or more. The CDR3 bases are TGTGCCAGCACCTGGGGGTTCACTGAAGCTTTCTTT. It specifies CASTWGFTEAFF. V gene TRBV5-5 combines with J gene TRBJ1-1; possible D gene TRBD1, 5 bases. The CDR3 is 12 residues long. Trimming removed 6 bases from V and 4 bases from J, with 10 bases in between. Germline CDR1 SGHKS, CDR2 YYEKEE (reference sequence).

The table lists this clonotype with a few counts. CDR3 sequence (DNA): TGTGCCAGCAGTGAATTGGGTTTGGCTAGCGGCACCGAGCAGTACTTC. Its protein is CASSELGLASGTEQYF. The genes are TRBV6-1 and TRBJ2-7, with TRBD2 matching 7 bases. Germline V gene lookup returns CDR1 MNHNS and CDR2 SASEGT. Unmatched junction bases numbered 13, after V lost 2 bases and J lost 6 bases. This CDR3 spans 16 amino acids.

This clonotype was recorded a few times. The chain uses TRBV30 and TRBJ2-2, with D perhaps assigned TRBD1 or TRBD2 (5 bases each). The CDR3 has 16 amino acids. The germline V and J ends were trimmed by 5 bases and 1 base, with 17 bases remaining between them. Germline CDR1 GTSNPN, CDR2 SVGIG (reference sequence). The CDR3 is CAWDNTGTVNTGELFF. CDR3 in DNA: TGTGCCTGGGATAATACCGGGACGGTGAACACCGGGGAGCTGTTTTTT.

This clonotype was found a few times. The rearrangement links TRBV7-8 to TRBJ2-1; tentatively, D is TRBD2 (5 bases). Trimming removed 6 bases from V and 6 bases from J, with 18 bases in between. The CDR3 has 15 amino acids. Germline assignment: CDR1 SGHVS and CDR2 FQNEAQ. CDR3 residues: CASSSEPGAGNEQFF. As DNA, the CDR3 is TGTGCCAGCAGTTCGGAACCGGGTGCGGGCAATGAGCAGTTCTTC.

This clonotype turned up a few times. The rearrangement joins TRBV9 to TRBJ2-7; 12 bases match TRBD2. The CDR3 sequence is 15 residues long. Trimming at V came to 7 bases and at J to 3 bases, leaving 8 bases not matched to a gene. CDR1 and CDR2 from the germline V gene are SGDLS and YYNGEE. In nucleotides, the CDR3 is TGTGCCAGCGCCCCGGGGACTAGCGGGTTCTACGAGCAGTACTTC. This encodes CASAPGTSGFYEQYF.